The source of this TCR beta chain is a study of blood T cell repertoires in COVID-19. Study information: Acute and convalescent COVID-19 samples came from the United States, Italy and Spain.

V gave up 7 bases and J gave up 0 bases; unmatched junction bases: 10. Germline CDR1 WSHSY, CDR2 SAAADI. This CDR3 spans 17 amino acids. Original processing methods: Amplification of reference gene primers was used by the study to estimate nucleated cell counts. Repertoires were generated with immunoSEQ multiplex PCR, while TCRdb's copy carries only in-frame clones and drops some. The V and J calls and clone size are taken from that table; D and trimming were inferred from the DNA. The data contain 150,000 to 200,000 clones, around 83% of them singletons. Seattle patients were enrolled while actively infected and followed longitudinally.

The sequence derives from a woman between 50 and 59 years old with COVID-19, enrolled during active disease. V gene TRBV10-2 combines with J gene TRBJ2-3, with 10 bases lining up with TRBD2. The sample comprised peripheral blood. In DNA, the CDR3 is TGCGCCAGCACTTGGGGGACTAGCGCAAGTAGCACAGATACGCAGTATTTT. Protein product: CASTWGTSASSTDTQYF.